Shown below are 8 T cell receptor beta chains from a single sample sequenced in a study of T-cell memory formation after mild COVID-19. TCRdb itself ran the 5' RACE reads through MiXCR, one entry per CDR3 protein. The sample records around 340,000 distinct CDR3 sequences, approximately 14% being singletons. Sequencing input: PBMCs or a T cell subset sorted from them (not recorded which). Receptors were obtained from a man between 18 and 35 years old who had mild COVID-19 (a few samples of this study predate the infection). Cell type and time point are not known.

This sequence joins TRBV15 and TRBJ1-2; no reliable D call. The germline gives CDR1 LNHNV, CDR2 YYDKDF (reference sequence). The V and J ends lost 0 bases and 4 bases respectively, with 12 bases between them. This CDR3 spans 15 amino acids. Written as DNA, the CDR3 is TGTGCCACCAGCAGAGATCGAACGGCTGGCTATGGCTACACCTTC. This translates into CATSRDRTAGYGYTF.

This clonotype was recorded many times. The chain carries TRBV5-1 and TRBJ2-1; a weak D match, TRBD2 (6 bases). This CDR3 is 12 amino acids long. Trimming shortened V by 3 bases and J by 9 bases, and 10 bases separated the two germline ends. Germline V gene lookup returns CDR1 SGHRS and CDR2 YFSETQ. CDR3: CASSSAGGEQFF. The CDR3 DNA reads TGCGCCAGCAGCTCAGCGGGTGGTGAGCAGTTCTTC.

This clonotype turned up a few times. CDR3 coding DNA: TGCGCCAGCAGCTGGGGGTCCGGGGAGCTGTTTTTT. It is translated as CASSWGSGELFF. This sequence joins TRBV4-3 and TRBJ2-2; D is possibly TRBD1 or TRBD2 (5 bases each). V lost 5 bases, J lost 6 bases, and 7 bases lay in between. The CDR3 is 12 residues long. The germline CDR1 and CDR2 sequences are LGHNA and YSLEER.

In its sample, this clonotype was seen a few times. The chain links TRBV20-1 to TRBJ2-1; 7 nucleotides align to TRBD2. This CDR3 is built from 13 residues. Germline lookup yields CDR1 DFQATT and CDR2 SNEGSKA (reference sequence). V shed 2 bases and J 4 bases; nucleotides not matched to a gene: 2. Here the CDR3 reads CSARRDYYNEQFF. The CDR3, as DNA: TGCAGTGCTAGAAGGGACTATTACAATGAGCAGTTCTTC.

In this sample, this clonotype turned up a few times. The chain uses TRBV20-1 and TRBJ1-1, with a weak D call TRBD1 (5 bases). The CDR3 runs to 13 residues. V lost 0 bases and J 3 bases, leaving 8 bases between the germline ends. Germline CDR1 is DFQATT and CDR2 is SNEGSKA (reference sequence). The CDR3 region is CSARDGADTEAFF. The CDR3 DNA follows: TGCAGTGCTAGAGATGGGGCTGACACTGAAGCTTTCTTT.

In its sample, this clonotype was seen a few times. The rearrangement uses TRBV7-9 and TRBJ2-5; D is ambiguous. Germline loops: CDR1 SEHNR, CDR2 FQNEAQ (reference sequence). CDR3 length: 14 residues. Trimming shortened V by 1 base and J by 6 bases, and 12 bases separated the two germline ends. The CDR3 sequence is CASSLGTEMKTQYF. DNA for the CDR3: TGTGCCAGCAGCTTAGGGACGGAGATGAAGACCCAGTACTTC.

The rearrangement links TRBV6-5 to TRBJ1-5, with D unclear. Germline V gene lookup returns CDR1 MNHEY and CDR2 SVGAGI. Deletions cut 2 bases from V and 5 bases from J, with 10 bases between. CDR3 length: 14 residues. CDR3 nucleotide sequence: TGTGCCAGCAGTTACGGTGGGTTGGATCAGCCCCAGCATTTT. Residues: CASSYGGLDQPQHF.

This clonotype was counted only a few times. V usage is TRBV7-8 and J usage is TRBJ2-1, with 8 nucleotides matching TRBD1. This CDR3 contains 12 residues. Germline CDR1 is SGHVS and CDR2 is FQNEAQ. Trimming took 5 bases from V and 12 from J; bases not matched to a gene: 6. The CDR3: CASSRGTGGQFF. The DNA for the CDR3 is TGTGCCAGCAGCCGTGGGACAGGCGGGCAGTTCTTC.